This is a list of T cell receptor beta chains from one sample in a study of CD8+ T cells in alopecia areata. Clones were sequenced by immunoSEQ multiplex PCR, and TCRdb holds only the in-frame ones, with some missing. The data contain roughly 140,000 clones, 45% to 60% of them seen just once; the ten biggest clones take up over 0.85%. Source: CD4+ T cells sorted from blood, taken at week 0. Every receptor here comes from a human donor with alopecia areata. Both conserved end residues are part of each CDR3. D genes are given only for firm matches. Expanded clones are given a class, and other clones once, few, many or no size at all.

CDR3aa,CDR3nt,len,d_gene,j_gene,abundance,v_gene
CAWSVASRQPQHF,TGTGCCTGGAGTGTAGCTTCACGACAGCCCCAGCATTTT,13,-,TRBJ1-5,-,TRBV30
CASSSFGSGDTDTQYF,TGTGCCAGCAGCTCTTTTGGCAGCGGGGACACAGATACGCAGTATTTT,16,TRBD2,TRBJ2-3,-,TRBV5-6
CASRAAGSYNEQFF,TGTGCCAGCAGGGCCGCCGGGAGCTACAATGAGCAGTTCTTC,14,-,TRBJ2-1,-,TRBV28
CASRKLQNTEAFF,TGTGCCAGCAGAAAACTGCAGAACACTGAAGCTTTCTTT,13,-,TRBJ1-1,few,TRBV2
CASSLIPAGLGDTQYF,TGTGCCAGCAGCTTAATTCCAGCGGGCCTCGGAGATACGCAGTATTTT,16,-,TRBJ2-3,once,TRBV7-3
CSVEEGGLADYNEQFF,TGCAGCGTTGAGGAGGGGGGGCTAGCAGACTACAATGAGCAGTTCTTC,16,-,TRBJ2-1,-,TRBV29-1
CASSLSSGSIYEQYF,TGCGCCAGCAGCTTGTCTAGCGGGAGTATCTACGAGCAGTACTTC,15,TRBD2,TRBJ2-7,-,TRBV5-1
CAWRGVGSSSGNTIYF,TGTGCCTGGAGGGGCGTAGGGAGCAGCTCTGGAAACACCATATATTTT,16,-,TRBJ1-3,-,TRBV30
CASSAMDRDPYGYTF,TGTGCCAGCAGCGCTATGGACAGGGATCCCTATGGCTACACCTTC,15,TRBD1,TRBJ1-2,-,TRBV11-2
CSVGTQYF,TGCAGCGTTGGTACGCAGTATTTT,8,-,TRBJ2-3,-,TRBV29-1
CASSVAYQETQYF,TGTGCCAGCAGCGTAGCCTACCAAGAGACCCAGTACTTC,13,-,TRBJ2-5,-,TRBV9
CAHGDRFTGELFF,TGTGCCCATGGGGACAGGTTCACCGGGGAGCTGTTTTTT,13,TRBD1,TRBJ2-2,once,TRBV30
CAVTRGTGEKLFF,TGTGCCGTCACGCGGGGGACGGGGGAAAAACTGTTTTTT,13,-,TRBJ1-4,-,TRBV7-9
CSVLGANGAFF,TGCAGCGTTTTGGGGGCGAACGGAGCTTTCTTT,11,-,TRBJ1-1,few,TRBV29-1
CSAGGGGEYEQYF,TGCAGCGCGGGGGGTGGGGGAGAATACGAGCAGTACTTC,13,TRBD2,TRBJ2-7,once,TRBV29-1
CATSRGQDRGYNEQFF,TGTGCCACCAGCAGAGGCCAGGACAGGGGCTACAATGAGCAGTTCTTC,16,TRBD1,TRBJ2-1,-,TRBV15
CASSPAGANIQYF,TGTGCCAGCAGCCCGGCGGGGGCGAACATTCAGTACTTC,13,-,TRBJ2-4,-,TRBV7-2
CASSLGGTYTGELFF,TGTGCCAGCAGCTTAGGGGGGACTTACACCGGGGAGCTGTTTTTT,15,-,TRBJ2-2,-,TRBV11-3
CSGRGTDTQYF,TGCAGTGGCAGGGGCACAGATACGCAGTATTTT,11,-,TRBJ2-3,-,TRBV20-1
CASSGVGGAADTQYF,TGCGCCAGCAGTGGCGTTGGGGGCGCGGCAGATACGCAGTATTTT,15,-,TRBJ2-3,-,TRBV10-1
CASSDSGGATDTQYF,TGTGCCAGCAGTGACTCTGGGGGGGCCACAGATACGCAGTATTTT,15,-,TRBJ2-3,-,TRBV6-4
CSGDWSQETQYF,TGCAGCGGGGACTGGAGCCAAGAGACCCAGTACTTC,12,-,TRBJ2-5,-,TRBV29-1
CASSRGFSGSPGSYEQYF,TGTGCCAGCAGCAGGGGGTTTTCTGGGTCGCCTGGTTCCTACGAGCAGTACTTC,18,-,TRBJ2-7,-,TRBV7-2
CASSPRDRGQIGEQFF,TGTGCCAGCAGCCCCCGGGACAGGGGGCAAATTGGTGAGCAGTTCTTC,16,TRBD1,TRBJ2-1,-,TRBV14
CASSPNGAGNEQYF,TGTGCCAGCAGCCCAAACGGAGCGGGGAACGAGCAGTACTTC,14,TRBD2,TRBJ2-7,once,TRBV7-2
CASSPGGTQETQYF,TGCGCCAGCAGCCCAGGGGGGACGCAAGAGACCCAGTACTTC,14,-,TRBJ2-5,-,TRBV5-1
CASSLAAQTQYF,TGTGCCAGCAGCTTAGCGGCCCAGACCCAGTACTTC,12,-,TRBJ2-5,-,TRBV7-2
CASRAQGYEQYF,TGTGCCAGCAGGGCCCAGGGTTACGAGCAGTACTTC,12,-,TRBJ2-7,few,TRBV2
CASSSNRGTDTRYF,TGTGCCAGCAGTTCGAACAGGGGTACAGATACGCGGTATTTT,14,TRBD1,TRBJ2-3,-,TRBV6-5
CASSLDRGGNQPQHF,TGTGCCAGCAGCTTAGACAGGGGTGGCAATCAGCCCCAGCATTTT,15,TRBD1,TRBJ1-5,-,TRBV7-9
CASSPRGQGEAGANVLTF,TGTGCCAGCAGCCCCAGAGGGCAGGGGGAAGCTGGGGCCAACGTCCTGACTTTC,18,TRBD1,TRBJ2-6,-,TRBV7-6
CASSFFSGPSTDTQYF,TGTGCCAGCAGCTTCTTTAGCGGGCCAAGCACAGATACGCAGTATTTT,16,TRBD2,TRBJ2-3,few,TRBV7-2
CASSVYSMIGDTQYF,TGTGCCAGCAGCGTATATTCAATGATCGGGGATACGCAGTATTTT,15,-,TRBJ2-3,-,TRBV9
CAWTSTGELFF,TGTGCCTGGACGTCCACCGGGGAGCTGTTTTTT,11,-,TRBJ2-2,-,TRBV30
CASSVAYEQYF,TGTGCCAGCAGTGTGGCCTACGAGCAGTACTTC,11,-,TRBJ2-7,-,TRBV25-1
CSVLGTRTGASPGGELFF,TGCAGCGTTTTGGGAACTAGGACAGGAGCCTCCCCCGGCGGGGAGCTGTTTTTT,18,TRBD1,TRBJ2-2,few,TRBV29-1
CASSLDDRPARGYTF,TGTGCCAGCAGCCTTGATGACAGACCCGCAAGAGGCTACACCTTC,15,-,TRBJ1-2,-,TRBV7-2
CAWGLYEQYF,TGTGCCTGGGGACTTTACGAGCAGTACTTC,10,-,TRBJ2-7,few,TRBV30
CASSLGGGTHSYNEQFF,TGTGCCAGCAGCTTAGGCGGGGGGACTCACTCCTACAATGAGCAGTTCTTC,17,TRBD2,TRBJ2-1,-,TRBV7-8